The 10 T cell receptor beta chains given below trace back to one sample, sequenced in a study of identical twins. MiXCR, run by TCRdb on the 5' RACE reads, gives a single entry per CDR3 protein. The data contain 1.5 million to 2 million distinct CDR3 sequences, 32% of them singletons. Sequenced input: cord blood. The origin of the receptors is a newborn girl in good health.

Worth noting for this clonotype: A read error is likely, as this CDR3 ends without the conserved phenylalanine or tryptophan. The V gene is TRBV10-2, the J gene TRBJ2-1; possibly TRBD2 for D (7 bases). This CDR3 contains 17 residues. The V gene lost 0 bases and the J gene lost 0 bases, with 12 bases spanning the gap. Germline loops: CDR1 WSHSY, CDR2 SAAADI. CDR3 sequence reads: CASSESLRGHSYNEQFL. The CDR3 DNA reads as TGCGCCAGCAGTGAGTCGTTGCGGGGGCACTCCTACAATGAGCAGTTCTTA.

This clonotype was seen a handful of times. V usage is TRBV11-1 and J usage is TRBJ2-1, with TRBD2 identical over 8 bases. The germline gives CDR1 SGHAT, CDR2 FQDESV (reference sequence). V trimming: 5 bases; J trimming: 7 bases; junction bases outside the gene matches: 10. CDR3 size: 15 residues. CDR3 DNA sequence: TGTGCCAGCAGCCAAGGACTAGCTTCGCCGAATGAGCAGTTCTTC. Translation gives CASSQGLASPNEQFF.

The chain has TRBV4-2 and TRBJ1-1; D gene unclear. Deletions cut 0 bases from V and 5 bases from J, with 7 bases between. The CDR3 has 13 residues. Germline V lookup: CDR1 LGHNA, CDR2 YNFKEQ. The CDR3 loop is CASSQERGTEAFF. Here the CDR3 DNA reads TGTGCCAGCAGCCAAGAGCGGGGAACTGAAGCTTTCTTT.

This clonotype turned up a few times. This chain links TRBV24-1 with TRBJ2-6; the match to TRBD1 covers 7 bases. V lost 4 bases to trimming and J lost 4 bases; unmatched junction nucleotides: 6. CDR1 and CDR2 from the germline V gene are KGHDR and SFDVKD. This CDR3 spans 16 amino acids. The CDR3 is CATSERTGVGANVLTF. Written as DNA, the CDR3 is TGTGCCACCAGTGAGCGAACAGGGGTCGGGGCCAACGTCCTGACTTTC.

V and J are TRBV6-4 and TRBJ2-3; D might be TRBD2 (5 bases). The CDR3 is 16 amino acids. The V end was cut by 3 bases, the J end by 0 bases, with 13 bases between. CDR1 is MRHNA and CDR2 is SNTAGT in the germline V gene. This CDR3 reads CASSEDRLASTDTQYF. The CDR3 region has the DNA TGTGCCAGCAGTGAAGATAGGCTAGCAAGCACAGATACGCAGTATTTT.

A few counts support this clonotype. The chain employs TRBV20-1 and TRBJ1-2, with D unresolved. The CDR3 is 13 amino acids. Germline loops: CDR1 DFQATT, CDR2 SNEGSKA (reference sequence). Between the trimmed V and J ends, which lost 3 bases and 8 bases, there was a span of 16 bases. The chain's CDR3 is CSASKKVAWGYTF. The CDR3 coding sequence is TGCAGTGCTAGTAAGAAGGTAGCTTGGGGCTACACCTTC.

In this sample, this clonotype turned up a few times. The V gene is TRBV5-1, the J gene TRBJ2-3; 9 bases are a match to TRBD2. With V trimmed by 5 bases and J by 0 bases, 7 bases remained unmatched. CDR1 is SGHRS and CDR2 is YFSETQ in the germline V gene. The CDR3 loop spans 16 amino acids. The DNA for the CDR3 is TGCGCCAGCAGGCAACCGGGACTAGCAAGCACAGATACGCAGTATTTT. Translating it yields CASRQPGLASTDTQYF.

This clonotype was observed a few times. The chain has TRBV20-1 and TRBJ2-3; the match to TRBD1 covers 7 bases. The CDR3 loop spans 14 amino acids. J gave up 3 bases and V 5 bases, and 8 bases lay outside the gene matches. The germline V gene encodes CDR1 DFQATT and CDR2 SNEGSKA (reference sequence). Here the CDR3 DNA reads TGCAGTGCTGCAGCTCGGACAGGAACAGATACGCAGTATTTT. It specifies CSAAARTGTDTQYF.

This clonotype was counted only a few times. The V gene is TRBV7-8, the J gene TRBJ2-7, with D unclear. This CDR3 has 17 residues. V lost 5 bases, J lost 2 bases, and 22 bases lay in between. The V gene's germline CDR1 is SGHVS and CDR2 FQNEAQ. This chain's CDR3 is CASSLGYAATLAYEQYF. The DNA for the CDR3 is TGTGCCAGCAGCCTCGGGTACGCGGCTACCCTCGCCTACGAGCAGTACTTC.

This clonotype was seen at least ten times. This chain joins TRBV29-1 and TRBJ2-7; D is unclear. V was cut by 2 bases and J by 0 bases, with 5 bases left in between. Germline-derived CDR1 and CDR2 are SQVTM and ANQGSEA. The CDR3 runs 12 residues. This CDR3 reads CSVELPSYEQYF. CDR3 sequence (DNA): TGCAGCGTTGAACTACCCTCCTACGAGCAGTACTTC.